The entry that follows covers one T cell receptor (beta chain) sequence. The antigen remains unidentified. This entry comes from a study of response to subunit inactivated influenza vaccine. TCRdb called the RT-PCR reads again in MiXCR, with one record for every CDR3 protein. In the table there are 650,000 to 800,000 distinct CDR3 sequences, around 18% of which are singletons. CDR1 is SGHRS and CDR2 is YFSETQ in the germline V gene. Trimming removed 5 bases from V and 4 bases from J; junction bases left unmatched: 8. The length of the CDR3 is 17 residues. Study results and caveats: With each seasonal influenza vaccination, the authors suggested, few new T cells are recruited.

The sequencing used PBMCs from blood, collected 4 to 6 days after vaccination. The TCR originated in a man aged 45 to 65 who received an inactivated influenza vaccine. The V and J genes are TRBV5-1 and TRBJ2-2, with 13 bases identical to TRBD2. CDR3 residues: CASRRGLAGSATGELFF. The CDR3 nucleotides read TGCGCCAGCAGACGGGGACTAGCGGGGTCGGCCACCGGGGAGCTGTTTTTT.